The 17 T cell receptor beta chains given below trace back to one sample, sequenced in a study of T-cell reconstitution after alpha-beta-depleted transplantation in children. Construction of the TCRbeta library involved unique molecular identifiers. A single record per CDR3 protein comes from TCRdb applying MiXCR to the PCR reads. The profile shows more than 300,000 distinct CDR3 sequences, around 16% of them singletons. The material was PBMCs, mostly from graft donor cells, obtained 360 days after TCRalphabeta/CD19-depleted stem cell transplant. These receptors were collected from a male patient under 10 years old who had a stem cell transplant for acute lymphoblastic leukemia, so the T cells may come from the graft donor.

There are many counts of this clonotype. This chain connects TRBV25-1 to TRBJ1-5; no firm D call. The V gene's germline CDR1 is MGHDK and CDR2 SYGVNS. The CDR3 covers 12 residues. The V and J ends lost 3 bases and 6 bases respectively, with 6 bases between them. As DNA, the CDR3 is TGTGCCAGCAGTGATTGGGGTCAGCCCCAGCATTTT. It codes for CASSDWGQPQHF.

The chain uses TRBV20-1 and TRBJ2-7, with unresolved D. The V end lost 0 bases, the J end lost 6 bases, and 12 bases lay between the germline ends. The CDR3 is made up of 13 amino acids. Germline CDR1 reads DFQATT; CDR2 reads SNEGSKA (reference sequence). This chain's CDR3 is CSARDPGLIEQYF. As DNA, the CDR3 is TGCAGTGCTAGAGATCCGGGCCTCATCGAGCAGTACTTC.

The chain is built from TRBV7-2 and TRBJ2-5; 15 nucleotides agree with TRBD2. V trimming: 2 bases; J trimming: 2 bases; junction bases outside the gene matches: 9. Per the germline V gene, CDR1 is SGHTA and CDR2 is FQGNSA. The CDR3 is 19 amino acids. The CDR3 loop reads CASSLKGLAGGRSQETQYF. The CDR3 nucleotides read TGTGCCAGCAGCTTAAAAGGACTAGCGGGAGGGCGATCTCAAGAGACCCAGTACTTC.

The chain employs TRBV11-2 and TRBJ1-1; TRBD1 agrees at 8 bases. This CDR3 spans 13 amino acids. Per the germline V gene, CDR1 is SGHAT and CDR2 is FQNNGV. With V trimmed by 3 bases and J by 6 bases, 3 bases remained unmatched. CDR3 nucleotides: TGTGCCAGCAGCTTCCTACAGGGGGCTGAAGCTTTCTTT. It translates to CASSFLQGAEAFF.

The chain's CDR3 is CASSTPVTGRNTEAFF. The CDR3, as DNA: TGTGCCAGCAGTACCCCGGTGACAGGACGGAACACTGAAGCTTTCTTT. The chain links TRBV28 to TRBJ1-1, with D perhaps TRBD1 (6 bases). The CDR3 runs 16 residues. CDR1 is MDHEN, CDR2 SYDVKM, per germline. The germline V and J ends were trimmed by 5 bases and 1 base, with 17 bases remaining between them.

CDR3 protein: CASSSDRIYEQYF. CDR3 DNA sequence: TGCGCCAGCAGCTCGGACAGGATCTACGAGCAGTACTTC. The rearrangement joins TRBV5-1 to TRBJ2-7, with TRBD1 matching 7 bases. The CDR3 loop spans 13 amino acids. Germline assignment: CDR1 SGHRS and CDR2 YFSETQ. V was clipped by 3 bases and J by 3 bases; unmatched bases: 3.

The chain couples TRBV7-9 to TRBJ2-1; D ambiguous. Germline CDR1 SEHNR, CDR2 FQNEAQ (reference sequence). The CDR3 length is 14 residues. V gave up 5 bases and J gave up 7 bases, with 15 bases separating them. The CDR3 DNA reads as TGTGCCAGCAGCCTCGAGTTCCGCCTGAATGAGCAGTTCTTC. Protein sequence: CASSLEFRLNEQFF.

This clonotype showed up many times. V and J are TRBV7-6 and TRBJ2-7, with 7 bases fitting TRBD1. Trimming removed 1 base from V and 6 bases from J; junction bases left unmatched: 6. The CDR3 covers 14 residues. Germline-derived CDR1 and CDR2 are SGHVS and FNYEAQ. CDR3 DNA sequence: TGTGCCAGCAGCTTAGACTACCGGGACAGCGAGCAGTACTTC. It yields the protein CASSLDYRDSEQYF.

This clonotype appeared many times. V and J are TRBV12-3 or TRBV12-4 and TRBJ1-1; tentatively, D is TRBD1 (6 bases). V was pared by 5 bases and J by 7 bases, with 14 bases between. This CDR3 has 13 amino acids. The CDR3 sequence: CASSDTGYGEAFF. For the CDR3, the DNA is TGTGCCAGCAGTGACACAGGGTATGGTGAAGCTTTCTTT.

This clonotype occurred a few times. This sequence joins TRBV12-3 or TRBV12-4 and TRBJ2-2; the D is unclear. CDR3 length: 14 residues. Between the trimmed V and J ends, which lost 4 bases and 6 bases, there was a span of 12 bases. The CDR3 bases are TGTGCCAGCAGTTACTCAGTTCGCCCCGGGGAGCTGTTTTTT. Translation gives CASSYSVRPGELFF.

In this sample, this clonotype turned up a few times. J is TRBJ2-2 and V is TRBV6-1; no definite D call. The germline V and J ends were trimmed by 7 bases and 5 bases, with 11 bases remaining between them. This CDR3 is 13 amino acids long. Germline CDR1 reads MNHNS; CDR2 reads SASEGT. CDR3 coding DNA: TGTGCCAGCACGTCGGGTGGAACCGGGGAGCTGTTTTTT. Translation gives CASTSGGTGELFF.

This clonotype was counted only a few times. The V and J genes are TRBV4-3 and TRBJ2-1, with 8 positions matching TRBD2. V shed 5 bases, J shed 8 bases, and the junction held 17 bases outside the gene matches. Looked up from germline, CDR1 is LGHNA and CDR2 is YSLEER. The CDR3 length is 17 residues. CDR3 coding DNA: TGCGCCAGCAGCTTTACGGCCGGGCTAGCGGGTGTCGATGAGCAGTTCTTC. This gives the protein CASSFTAGLAGVDEQFF.

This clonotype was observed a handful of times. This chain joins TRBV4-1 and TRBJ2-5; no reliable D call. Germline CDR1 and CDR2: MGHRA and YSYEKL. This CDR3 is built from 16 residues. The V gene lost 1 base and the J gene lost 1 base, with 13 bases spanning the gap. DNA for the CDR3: TGCGCCAGCAGCCAAGTGGACCGATTTCCCCAAGAGACCCAGTACTTC. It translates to CASSQVDRFPQETQYF.

For the CDR3, the DNA is TGTGCCAGCAGCTTAGCCGACAGGGCGAACACTGAAGCTTTCTTT. Encoded protein: CASSLADRANTEAFF. The chain has TRBV13 and TRBJ1-1; 7 bases agree with TRBD1. Looked up from germline, CDR1 is PRHDT and CDR2 is FYEKMQ (reference sequence). J gave up 1 base and V 1 base, and 3 bases lay outside the gene matches. The CDR3 is made up of 15 amino acids. Based on the CDR3 plus reference TRBV13 and TRBJ1-1, the full variable domain is AAGVIQSPRHLIKEKRETATLKCYPIPRHDTVYWYQQGPGQDPQFLISFYEKMQSDKGSIPDRFSAQQFSDYHSELNMSSLELGDSALYFCASSLADRANTEAFFGQGTRLTVV.

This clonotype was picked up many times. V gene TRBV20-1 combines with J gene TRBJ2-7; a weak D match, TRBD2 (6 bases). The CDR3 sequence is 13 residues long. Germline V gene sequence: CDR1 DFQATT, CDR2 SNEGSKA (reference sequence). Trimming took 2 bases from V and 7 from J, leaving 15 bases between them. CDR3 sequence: CSARLPGAVEQYF. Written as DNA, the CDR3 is TGCAGTGCTAGACTACCGGGAGCGGTGGAGCAGTACTTC.

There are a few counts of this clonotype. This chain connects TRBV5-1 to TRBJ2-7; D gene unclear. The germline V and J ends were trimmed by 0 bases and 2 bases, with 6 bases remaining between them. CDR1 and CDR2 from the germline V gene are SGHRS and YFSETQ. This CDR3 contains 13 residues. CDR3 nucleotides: TGCGCCAGCAGCTTGGCTCAGCCCTACGAGCAGTACTTC. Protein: CASSLAQPYEQYF.

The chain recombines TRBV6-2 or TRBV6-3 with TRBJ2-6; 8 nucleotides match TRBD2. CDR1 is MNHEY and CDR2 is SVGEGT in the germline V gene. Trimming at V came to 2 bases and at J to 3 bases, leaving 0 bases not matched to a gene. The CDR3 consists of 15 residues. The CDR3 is CASSYAGGGANVLTF. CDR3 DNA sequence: TGTGCCAGCAGTTACGCGGGAGGTGGGGCCAACGTCCTGACTTTC.